The 15 T cell receptor beta chains in this list originate from one sample, sequenced in a study of response to subunit inactivated influenza vaccine. TCRdb fed the RT-PCR reads into MiXCR, producing one record per CDR3 protein. The sample lists about 570,000 distinct CDR3 sequences; 11% were seen once. The same sample was also studied in work on T cells expressing NK-cell markers. That work adds: 5'RACE template switching built TCR beta cDNA with unique molecular identifiers.

Here the sequenced sample was PBMCs from blood, taken on the day of vaccination. Receptor source: a man aged 50 to 60 who received an inactivated influenza vaccine.

This chain connects TRBV27 to TRBJ1-2; D call uncertain. Trimming left V 5 bases short and J 4 bases short, with 17 bases between. The CDR3 sequence is 15 residues long. CDR1 and CDR2 from the germline V gene are MNHEY and SMNVEV (reference sequence). The CDR3 DNA follows: TGTGCCAGCAGTCTCGAAAAGTCCAGCTCCTATGGCTACACCTTC. Translating it yields CASSLEKSSSYGYTF.

This clonotype was found a few times. V and J are TRBV10-3 and TRBJ2-7; tentatively, D is TRBD1 (6 bases). Trimming cost V 2 bases and J 1 base, with 12 bases left between them. Germline V gene sequence: CDR1 ENHRY, CDR2 SYGVKD. The CDR3 is 15 amino acids. In DNA form, the CDR3 reads TGTGCCATCAGTGAGAGGGCAGGGGAGTCCTACGAGCAGTACTTC. Protein product: CAISERAGESYEQYF.

This clonotype has just a few counts. CDR3 sequence (DNA): TGCAGTGCATACCCGGGGAGTTCTAATTCACCCCTCCACTTT. Translating it yields CSAYPGSSNSPLHF. This chain connects TRBV20-1 to TRBJ1-6; D is unclear. CDR1 and CDR2 from the germline V gene are DFQATT and SNEGSKA (reference sequence). The CDR3 consists of 14 residues. The V gene lost 6 bases and the J gene lost 6 bases, with 15 bases spanning the gap.

The V and J genes are TRBV11-2 and TRBJ1-2; no firm D call. V was pared by 1 base and J by 8 bases, with 14 bases between. CDR1 and CDR2 (germline): SGHAT, FQNNGV. The CDR3 has 14 amino acids. This chain's CDR3 is CASSLGAGINGYTF. The CDR3 nucleotides are TGTGCCAGCAGCTTAGGGGCGGGGATAAACGGCTACACCTTC.

V and J are TRBV2 and TRBJ2-5; 10 bases are a match to TRBD1. V gave up 3 bases and J gave up 3 bases; unmatched junction bases: 7. Germline CDR1 SNHLY, CDR2 FYNNEI. The CDR3 runs 16 residues. CDR3 sequence reads: CASSEGQGRPKETQYF. The CDR3, as DNA: TGTGCCAGCAGTGAGGGACAGGGGAGACCCAAAGAGACCCAGTACTTC.

This clonotype was seen only a few times. V is TRBV27 and J is TRBJ2-1; TRBD2 might be the D (5 bases). Germline assignment: CDR1 MNHEY and CDR2 SMNVEV (reference sequence). V lost 0 bases, J lost 4 bases, and 13 bases lay in between. The length of the CDR3 is 16 residues. The CDR3 DNA is TGTGCCAGCAGTTTATCGATTAGCGACTTGTACAATGAGCAGTTCTTC. It encodes CASSLSISDLYNEQFF.

V and J are TRBV6-2 or TRBV6-3 and TRBJ2-1; 14 nucleotides line up with TRBD2. In germline, CDR1 is MNHEY, CDR2 SVGEGT. After removal of 4 bases from V and 9 bases from J, the junction contained 5 bases not matched to a gene. CDR3 size: 15 residues. CDR3 nucleotides: TGTGCCAGCAGTTTCGGGACTAGCGGGGGAGGTGAGCAGTTCTTC. It is translated as CASSFGTSGGGEQFF.

The V and J genes are TRBV3-1 and TRBJ2-7; D call uncertain. The CDR3 is made up of 12 amino acids. Germline CDR1 and CDR2: LGHDT and YNNKEL (reference sequence). V was pared by 4 bases and J by 6 bases, with 10 bases between. The CDR3 DNA sequence: TGTGCCAGCAGCCCGCATCCAGGCGAGCAGTACTTC. Protein product: CASSPHPGEQYF.

This clonotype was recorded a few times. The chain is built from TRBV12-3 or TRBV12-4 and TRBJ2-5, with 7 bases that match TRBD2. The CDR3 is made up of 15 amino acids. The junction had 11 bases not matched to a gene; V was cut back by 5 bases and J by 5 bases. The CDR3 DNA reads as TGTGCCAGCAGTCCACAAGAGCGGGGTCCGGAGACCCAGTACTTC. Residues: CASSPQERGPETQYF.

This clonotype has just a few counts. The chain has TRBV29-1 and TRBJ2-7, with D perhaps matching TRBD1 (6 bases). The CDR3 has 12 amino acids. V lost 4 bases and J lost 6, with 13 bases in between. Germline V CDR1 and CDR2: SQVTM, ANQGSEA. The DNA of the CDR3 is TGCAGCGTTGCCAGGGGCAAGACCGAGCAGTACTTC. It translates to CSVARGKTEQYF.

This sequence joins TRBV4-2 and TRBJ2-7; the D is unclear. CDR3 size: 14 residues. Germline assignment: CDR1 LGHNA and CDR2 YNFKEQ. V dropped 4 bases and J dropped 9 bases, with 19 bases sitting between them. CDR3 bases: TGTGCCAGCAGCCCACAGCACGCGCCGTACTCGCAGTACTTC. Amino acid sequence: CASSPQHAPYSQYF.

This chain uses TRBV10-1 with TRBJ2-7, with 8 bases matching TRBD1. CDR3 size: 16 residues. Germline lookup yields CDR1 WNHNN and CDR2 SYGVQD (reference sequence). V shed 5 bases and J 6 bases; nucleotides not matched to a gene: 15. Written as DNA, the CDR3 is TGCGCCAGCAGTCGGGACAGGTCCCATCCTTTCTCCGAGCAGTACTTC. Amino acids: CASSRDRSHPFSEQYF.

This clonotype was recorded many times. The chain combines TRBV10-3 with TRBJ1-2; TRBD1 agrees at 8 bases. V was pared by 10 bases and J by 4 bases, with 8 bases of the junction left unmatched. The CDR3 is 13 residues long. Germline V gene sequence: CDR1 ENHRY, CDR2 SYGVKD. CDR3 loop: CATLPGTGYGYTF. The DNA for the CDR3 is TGTGCCACCCTTCCCGGGACAGGCTATGGCTACACCTTC.

This clonotype was counted a few times. The chain combines TRBV4-3 with TRBJ2-7; TRBD2 is a possible D gene (6 bases). The V gene lost 3 bases and the J gene lost 4 bases, with 19 bases spanning the gap. Germline V gene sequence: CDR1 LGHNA, CDR2 YSLEER. There are 16 residues in the CDR3. The CDR3 loop is CASSQEPGLTEYEQYF. CDR3 nucleotides: TGCGCCAGCAGCCAGGAACCTGGACTAACTGAATACGAGCAGTACTTC.

The V and J genes are TRBV10-2 and TRBJ1-5; 7 nucleotides align to TRBD1. V was clipped by 7 bases and J by 1 base; unmatched bases: 4. The CDR3 consists of 14 residues. The V gene's germline CDR1 is WSHSY and CDR2 SAAADI. This chain's CDR3 is CASKPGQSNQPQHF. CDR3 sequence (DNA): TGCGCCAGCAAGCCGGGACAGAGCAATCAGCCCCAGCATTTT.